What follows are 10 T cell receptor beta chains derived from one specimen sequenced in a study of tumour-infiltrating T cells in Burkitt lymphoma. Profiling relied on immunoSEQ multiplex PCR, and the TCRdb table lists in-frame clones only, not all of them. Seen here are more than 5,500 clones, around 10% observed once, and the top ten hold approximately 2.3%. The sequenced material came from tumor tissue. These receptors originate from a human donor with diffuse large B-cell lymphoma.

CDR3 region: CASRGANTGELFF. Written as DNA, the CDR3 is TGTGCCAGCCGGGGAGCGAACACCGGGGAGCTGTTTTTT. This chain links TRBV6-5 with TRBJ2-2, with D maybe TRBD2 (5 bases). With 8 bases removed from V and 0 bases from J, the gap between germline ends came to 7 bases. This CDR3 comprises 13 residues. Germline CDR1 reads MNHEY; CDR2 reads SVGAGI.

A few counts support this clone. V usage is TRBV28 and J usage is TRBJ2-1; no reliable D call. Trimming removed 3 bases at V and 6 bases at J, with 6 bases between. CDR1 MDHEN and CDR2 SYDVKM come from the germline V gene. This CDR3 region has 12 residues. The CDR3, as DNA: TGTGCCAGCAGTTTGGGTCTCAATGAGCAGTTCTTC. Translating it yields CASSLGLNEQFF.

This chain links TRBV6-1 with TRBJ1-1, with D unresolved. The V and J ends lost 5 bases and 6 bases respectively, with 10 bases between them. This CDR3 has 12 residues. Germline V CDR1 and CDR2: MNHNS, SASEGT. CDR3 region: CASSIGAAEAFF. For the CDR3, the DNA is TGTGCCAGCAGTATAGGAGCTGCTGAAGCTTTCTTT.

This clone was counted between two and nine times. J is TRBJ2-5 and V is TRBV6-1, with 7 nucleotides matching TRBD1. Germline assignment: CDR1 MNHNS and CDR2 SASEGT. Unmatched junction bases numbered 13, after V lost 4 bases and J lost 5 bases. This CDR3 region has 16 residues. The CDR3 is CASSGRGGSLRETQYF. For the CDR3, the DNA is TGTGCCAGCAGTGGGAGAGGGGGCTCCTTGAGGGAGACCCAGTACTTC.

This clone was detected only a few times. This chain joins TRBV6-1 and TRBJ1-2; 9 bases line up with TRBD1. The CDR3 is 14 residues long. Trimming took 8 bases from V and 6 from J; bases not matched to a gene: 10. CDR1 MNHNS and CDR2 SASEGT come from the germline V gene. CDR3 sequence: CASGTGMVRDGYTF. The CDR3 DNA sequence: TGTGCCAGCGGGACAGGGATGGTAAGGGATGGCTACACCTTC.

In this sample, this clone turned up a few times. This chain connects TRBV7-6 to TRBJ2-7; 7 nucleotides match TRBD1. The J segment lost 6 bases and the V segment lost 1 base, leaving 6 bases of the junction unmatched. Germline V gene sequence: CDR1 SGHVS, CDR2 FNYEAQ. The CDR3 length is 14 residues. This chain's CDR3 is CASSLGTQGVEQYF. The CDR3 DNA is TGTGCCAGCAGCTTAGGAACCCAGGGGGTCGAGCAGTACTTC.

This clone was detected only a few times. The genes are TRBV4-1 and TRBJ1-1; D is undetermined. Per germline, CDR1 MGHRA and CDR2 YSYEKL. Trimming took 4 bases from V and 8 from J, leaving 17 bases between them. This CDR3 is built from 14 residues. The CDR3 nucleotides are TGCGCCAGCAGCCCCTGGCCACCTCTGGGGGAAGCTTTCTTT. This encodes CASSPWPPLGEAFF.

CDR3 DNA: TGTGCCAGCAGCAGGGACAGTTTTAGCAATCAGCCCCAGCATTTT. It encodes CASSRDSFSNQPQHF. The genes are TRBV9 and TRBJ1-5; 7 nucleotides line up with TRBD1. V trimming: 4 bases; J trimming: 0 bases; junction bases outside the gene matches: 4. In germline, CDR1 is SGDLS, CDR2 YYNGEE. This CDR3 comprises 15 residues.

V usage is TRBV19 and J usage is TRBJ1-2, with unresolved D. V shed 3 bases and J shed 2 bases, with 7 bases lying between them. Germline V lookup: CDR1 LNHDA, CDR2 SQIVND (reference sequence). The CDR3 has 13 residues. CDR3 amino acids: CASSIPGNYGYTF. The CDR3 DNA reads TGTGCCAGTAGTATTCCGGGGAACTATGGCTACACCTTC.

This clone turned up a few times. One end of the junction does not line up with germline, which may come from a read error. Other DNA sequences in this specimen translate into the identical CDR3. CDR3 nucleotide sequence: TGCAGTGTTGACGAACAGGGAGGGCCAGATACGCAGTATTTT. The encoded protein is CSVDEQGGPDTQYF. The chain is built from TRBV29-1 and TRBJ2-3; tentatively, D is TRBD2 (7 bases). The CDR3 has 14 residues. CDR1 SQVTM and CDR2 ANQGSEA come from the germline V gene.